Given below is one TCR beta chain in context. Its antigen is undetermined. The sample originates from a study of shared clonotypes between healthy human individuals. Findings of the study overall: The sharing of about 5% of naive CD4 clonotypes was seen across several donors.

This CDR3 is built from 14 residues. The ends were cut back, 2 bases at V and 4 bases at J, with 9 bases in the middle. Germline lookup yields CDR1 SGHAT and CDR2 FQNNGV. A split of CD4+ cells into CD45RA+ naive and CD45RA-negative memory subsets was performed. Here immunoSEQ multiplex PCR was the method, and the copy in TCRdb shows in-frame clones only, minus some. The sample comprises about 520,000 clones, roughly 95% of which are singletons, and about 0.067% rests with the top ten. The sequencing sample was made of naive CD4+ T cells sorted from blood. Documented subset: CD45RA+ positively selected. The V and J genes are TRBV11-2 and TRBJ1-5, with a possible D match to TRBD1 (5 bases). This TCR was recovered from a woman aged 25 to 45 in good health. CDR3 nucleotides: TGTGCCAGCAGCTTAAGCAGGGAAAATCAGCCCCAGCATTTT. It encodes CASSLSRENQPQHF.